A single T cell receptor (beta chain) is shown here with its context. No antigen is known for it. There were TCR beta CDR3 regions amplified from RNA transcripts. Researchers ran a first-round RT-PCR on the TCR CDR3 using the HTBI primer set. TCRdb used MiXCR to reprocess the multiplex PCR reads, holding one entry per CDR3 protein. The data contain approximately 210,000 distinct CDR3 sequences, over 15% of them singletons. The sample comes from a study of T cells in Graves' hyperthyroidism and ophthalmopathy. This CDR3 spans 11 amino acids. V lost 5 bases, J lost 9 bases, and 9 bases lay in between. Germline CDR1 is SGHRS and CDR2 is YFSETQ. Calling Graves' hyperthyroidism stable meant ophthalmopathy did not progress within 18 months. Patients showing uncontrolled infection, other autoimmune disease, pregnancy or lactation were ineligible. Based on clinical symptoms, serum thyroxine and TRAb, thyroid ultrasound and orbital computed tomography, diagnoses were reached.

Points from the study as a whole: Ophthalmopathy stood apart from stable hyperthyroidism in a 13 V-J model.

The specimen was blood. The origin of this receptor is a man aged 45-60 years with Graves' hyperthyroidism. J is TRBJ2-1 and V is TRBV5-1; D is unresolved. The CDR3 loop reads CASRLGGEQFF. CDR3 nucleotides: TGCGCCAGCAGGCTCGGCGGTGAGCAGTTCTTC.